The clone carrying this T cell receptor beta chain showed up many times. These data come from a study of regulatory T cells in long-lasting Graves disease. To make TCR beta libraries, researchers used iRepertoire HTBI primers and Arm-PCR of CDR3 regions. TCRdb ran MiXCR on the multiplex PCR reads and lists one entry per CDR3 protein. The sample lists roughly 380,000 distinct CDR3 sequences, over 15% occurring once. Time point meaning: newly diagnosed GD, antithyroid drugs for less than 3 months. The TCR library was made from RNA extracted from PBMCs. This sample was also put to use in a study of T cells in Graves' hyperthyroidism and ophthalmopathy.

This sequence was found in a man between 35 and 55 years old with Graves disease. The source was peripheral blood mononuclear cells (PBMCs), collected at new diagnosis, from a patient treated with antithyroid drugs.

In DNA, the CDR3 is TGCGCCAGCAGCTTGGAAGGGACAGGGGCCACTGAAGCTTTCTTT. Amino acid sequence: CASSLEGTGATEAFF. The rearrangement joins TRBV5-1 to TRBJ1-1; 10 nucleotides match TRBD1. The CDR3 is made up of 15 amino acids. Trimming removed 0 bases from V and 4 bases from J; junction bases left unmatched: 3. CDR1 and CDR2 (germline): SGHRS, YFSETQ.